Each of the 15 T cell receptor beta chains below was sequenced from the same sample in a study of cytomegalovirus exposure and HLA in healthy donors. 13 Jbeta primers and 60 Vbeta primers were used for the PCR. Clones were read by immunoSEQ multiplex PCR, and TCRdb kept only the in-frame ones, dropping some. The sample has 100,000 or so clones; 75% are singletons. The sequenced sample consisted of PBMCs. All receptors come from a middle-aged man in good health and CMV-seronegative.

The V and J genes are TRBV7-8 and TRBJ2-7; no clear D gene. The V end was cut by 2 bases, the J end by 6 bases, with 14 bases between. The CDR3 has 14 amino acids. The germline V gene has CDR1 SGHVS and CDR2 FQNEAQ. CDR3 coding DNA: TGTGCCAGCAGCTTAACCTCCCCCACTACCGAGCAGTACTTC. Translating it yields CASSLTSPTTEQYF. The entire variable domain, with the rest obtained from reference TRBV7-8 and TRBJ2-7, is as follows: GAGVSQSPRYKVAKRGQDVALRCDPISGHVSLFWYQQALGQGPEFLTYFQNEAQLDKSGLPSDRFFAERPEGSVSTLKIQRTQQEDSAVYLCASSLTSPTTEQYFGPGTRLTVT.

CDR3 in DNA: TGTGCCAGCAGCCGGGACACCTCTGGAAACACCATATATTTT. Residues: CASSRDTSGNTIYF. The rearrangement uses TRBV28 and TRBJ1-3, with D possibly TRBD1 on 6 matching bases. The germline gives CDR1 MDHEN, CDR2 SYDVKM. V was trimmed by 6 bases and J by 0 bases, leaving 9 bases between them. CDR3 length: 14 residues.

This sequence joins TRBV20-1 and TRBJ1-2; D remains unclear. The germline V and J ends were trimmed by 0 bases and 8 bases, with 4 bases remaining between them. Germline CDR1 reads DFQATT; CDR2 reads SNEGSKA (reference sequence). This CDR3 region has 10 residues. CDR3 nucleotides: TGCAGTGCTAGAGAGGGCGGCTACACCTTC. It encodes CSAREGGYTF.

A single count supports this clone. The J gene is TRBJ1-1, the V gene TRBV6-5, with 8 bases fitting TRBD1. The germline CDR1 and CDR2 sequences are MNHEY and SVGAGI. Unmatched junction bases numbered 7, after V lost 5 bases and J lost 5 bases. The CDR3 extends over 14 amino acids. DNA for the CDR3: TGTGCCAGCAGTACAGGGGGGGTGGGGACTGAAGCTTTCTTT. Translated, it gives CASSTGGVGTEAFF.

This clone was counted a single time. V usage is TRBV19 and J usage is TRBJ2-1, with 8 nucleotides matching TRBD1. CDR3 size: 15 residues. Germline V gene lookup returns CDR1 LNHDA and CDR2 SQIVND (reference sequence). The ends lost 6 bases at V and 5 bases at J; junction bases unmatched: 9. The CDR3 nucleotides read TGTGCCAGTAGAGAGCCCACAGGGGGAGACAATGAGCAGTTCTTC. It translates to CASREPTGGDNEQFF.

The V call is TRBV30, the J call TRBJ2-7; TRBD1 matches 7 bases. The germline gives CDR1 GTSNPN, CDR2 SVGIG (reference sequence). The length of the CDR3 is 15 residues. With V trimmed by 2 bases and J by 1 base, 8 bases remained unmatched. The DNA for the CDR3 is TGTGCCTGGAGTTTATTCGACAGGGCATCCTACGAGCAGTACTTC. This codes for CAWSLFDRASYEQYF.

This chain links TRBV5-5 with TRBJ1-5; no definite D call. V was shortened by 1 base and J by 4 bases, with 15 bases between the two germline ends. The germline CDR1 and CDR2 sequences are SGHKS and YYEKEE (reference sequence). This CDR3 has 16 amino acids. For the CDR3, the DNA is TGTGCCAGCAGCTTGACTGTGGCAGGCGCGAATCAGCCCCAGCATTTT. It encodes CASSLTVAGANQPQHF.

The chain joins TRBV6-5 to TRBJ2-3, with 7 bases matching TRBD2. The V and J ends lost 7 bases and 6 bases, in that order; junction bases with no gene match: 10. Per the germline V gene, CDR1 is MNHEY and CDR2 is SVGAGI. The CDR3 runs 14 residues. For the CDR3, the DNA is TGTGCCAGCAAGAGCGGGACCCTCAGTGATACGCAGTATTTT. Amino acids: CASKSGTLSDTQYF.

Here the CDR3 DNA reads TGTGCCAGCAGTTTACAGGGGGTTCTAGGAAGTCAGCCCCAGCATTTT. Its translation is CASSLQGVLGSQPQHF. The chain employs TRBV28 and TRBJ1-5; 7 bases are shared with TRBD1. The germline V gene has CDR1 MDHEN and CDR2 SYDVKM. The CDR3 spans 16 residues. J was trimmed by 6 bases and V by 2 bases; bases with no gene match: 10.

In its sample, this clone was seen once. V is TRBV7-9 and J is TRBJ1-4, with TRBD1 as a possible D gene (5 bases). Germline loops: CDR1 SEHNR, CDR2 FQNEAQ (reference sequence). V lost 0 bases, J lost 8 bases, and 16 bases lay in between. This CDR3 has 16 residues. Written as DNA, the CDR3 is TGTGCCAGCAGCTTAGCCAGGGTTATAGCAGAGGAAAAACTGTTTTTT. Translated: CASSLARVIAEEKLFF.

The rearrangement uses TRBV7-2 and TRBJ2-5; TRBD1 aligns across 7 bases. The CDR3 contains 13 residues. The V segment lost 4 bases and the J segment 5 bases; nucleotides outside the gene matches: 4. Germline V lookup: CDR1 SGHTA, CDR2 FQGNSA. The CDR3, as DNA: TGTGCCAGCAGCTATGACAGGGTCGAGACCCAGTACTTC. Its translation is CASSYDRVETQYF.

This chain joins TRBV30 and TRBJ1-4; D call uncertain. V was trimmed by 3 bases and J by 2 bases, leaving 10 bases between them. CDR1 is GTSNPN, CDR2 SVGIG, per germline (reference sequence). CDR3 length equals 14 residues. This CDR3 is CAWSRDFTNEKLFF. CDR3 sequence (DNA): TGTGCCTGGAGCAGAGACTTTACTAATGAAAAACTGTTTTTT.

CDR3 amino acids: CASTLTGINQPQHF. The CDR3 DNA follows: TGCGCCAGCACCCTCACAGGTATTAATCAGCCCCAGCATTTT. This sequence joins TRBV10-1 and TRBJ1-5, with D possibly TRBD1 on 5 matching bases. The CDR3 has 14 residues. CDR1 is WNHNN and CDR2 is SYGVQD in the germline V gene (reference sequence). The germline V and J ends were trimmed by 7 bases and 4 bases, with 14 bases remaining between them.

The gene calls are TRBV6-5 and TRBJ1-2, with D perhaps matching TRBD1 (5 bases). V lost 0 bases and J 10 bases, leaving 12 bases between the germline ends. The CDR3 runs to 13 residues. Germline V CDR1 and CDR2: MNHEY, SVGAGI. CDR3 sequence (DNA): TGTGCCAGCAGTTACTCCGGCAGGGTCGCCTACACCTTC. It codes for CASSYSGRVAYTF.

The CDR3 bases are TGTGCCAGTAAACAGGGGGCGTCCGAGCAGTACTTC. Its translation: CASKQGASEQYF. The chain recombines TRBV19 with TRBJ2-5; 9 bases line up with TRBD1. The J call may be faulty, since TRBJ2-7 better matches the DNA end. CDR1 is LNHDA, CDR2 SQIVND, per germline (reference sequence). This CDR3 contains 12 residues.